The 21 T cell receptor beta chains below all came from one sample that was sequenced in a study of CD8 T cells in ankylosing spondylitis. TCRdb analysed the 5' RACE reads with MiXCR anew, one entry per CDR3 protein. The table records more than 300,000 distinct CDR3 sequences, around 7.6% of them present only once. These receptors are not linked to any known antigen. Regarding the study as a whole: A TCR beta motif of roughly eight highly homologous variants seemed to mark ankylosing spondylitis blood.

The sequencing sample was made of blood, either unsorted or a sorted T cell fraction (not recorded which). The receptors stem from a male donor with ankylosing spondylitis.

The chain joins TRBV25-1 to TRBJ2-7, with 9 bases matching TRBD1. The CDR3 is 15 residues long. Germline loops: CDR1 MGHDK, CDR2 SYGVNS. J lost 4 bases, V lost 2 bases, and 6 bases had no gene match. The CDR3 DNA sequence: TGTGCCAGCAGTGAACTCGGGACAGGGTTGTACGAGCAGTACTTC. Translation: CASSELGTGLYEQYF.

This clonotype came up a few times. The chain couples TRBV7-2 to TRBJ2-5, with 8 bases identical to TRBD2. CDR1 is SGHTA, CDR2 FQGNSA, per germline. The CDR3 totals 14 residues. J lost 4 bases, V lost 2 bases, and 3 bases had no gene match. The CDR3 bases are TGTGCCAGCAGCTTACTCGGGAGGGGAGAGACCCAGTACTTC. Translation gives CASSLLGRGETQYF.

The chain has TRBV27 and TRBJ2-3; D perhaps matches TRBD2 (5 bases). The germline CDR1 and CDR2 sequences are MNHEY and SMNVEV (reference sequence). The CDR3 extends over 13 amino acids. V was cut by 5 bases and J by 4 bases, with 10 bases left in between. CDR3 region: CASSTLAADTQYF. The CDR3 DNA follows: TGTGCCAGCAGTACGCTAGCAGCAGATACGCAGTATTTT.

This clonotype was counted at least ten times. CDR3 residues: CASSETSGELFF. CDR3 DNA: TGTGCCAGCAGTGAAACCTCCGGGGAGCTGTTTTTT. The chain employs TRBV25-1 and TRBJ2-2; D unclear. V lost 2 bases, J lost 6 bases, and 4 bases lay in between. This CDR3 region has 12 residues. The germline gives CDR1 MGHDK, CDR2 SYGVNS.

The rearrangement links TRBV15 to TRBJ2-5; 12 bases are shared with TRBD2. Looked up from germline, CDR1 is LNHNV and CDR2 is YYDKDF (reference sequence). The CDR3 has 16 residues. The ends lost 4 bases at V and 1 base at J; junction bases unmatched: 4. CDR3 DNA: TGTGCCACCAGCAAAGGGACTAGCGGGCCCCAAGAGACCCAGTACTTC. This codes for CATSKGTSGPQETQYF.

This clonotype was found a few times. The junction departs from germline at one end; a sequencing error may be responsible. V gene TRBV10-3 combines with J gene TRBJ2-2, with TRBD1 identical over 9 bases. The CDR3 spans 15 residues. Germline values: CDR1 ENHRY, CDR2 SYGVKD. CDR3 loop: CAISEGTGNAGELFF. The CDR3 bases are TGTGCCATCAGTGAGGGGACAGGGAACGCCGGGGAGCTGTTTTTT.

The V and J genes are TRBV7-2 and TRBJ2-7, with D tentatively TRBD2 (6 bases). The CDR3 extends over 16 amino acids. Deletions cut 5 bases from V and 3 bases from J, with 20 bases between. CDR1 SGHTA and CDR2 FQGNSA come from the germline V gene. The CDR3 region is CASSPGRGLGSYEQYF. In DNA form, the CDR3 reads TGTGCCAGCAGCCCTGGTAGGGGACTGGGGAGCTACGAGCAGTACTTC.

This clonotype was seen more than once but under ten times. V usage is TRBV2 and J usage is TRBJ2-1; either TRBD1 or TRBD2 may fit D (5 bases each). Trimming took off 7 bases at V and 2 bases at J, with 12 bases between the two ends. Germline V gene data show CDR1 as SNHLY and CDR2 as FYNNEI. The CDR3 is 14 residues long. DNA of the CDR3: TGTGCCAGCACTTGGGGACGAACCTACAATGAGCAGTTCTTC. Residues: CASTWGRTYNEQFF.

This clonotype has just a few counts. The chain couples TRBV27 to TRBJ1-6; TRBD1 agrees at 9 bases. V was pared by 5 bases and J by 7 bases, with 9 bases of the junction left unmatched. This CDR3 has 16 amino acids. CDR1 is MNHEY, CDR2 SMNVEV, per germline (reference sequence). The CDR3 loop reads CASSLGQGTANSPLHF. Here the CDR3 DNA reads TGTGCCAGCAGTCTAGGACAGGGGACGGCCAATTCACCCCTCCACTTT.

In regard to this clonotype: This may be a read error, as it is one base from a much larger clone. This chain uses TRBV5-1 with TRBJ2-3; perhaps TRBD1 as D (6 bases). Germline V gene data show CDR1 as SGHRS and CDR2 as YFSETQ. This CDR3 comprises 15 residues. The chain's CDR3 is CASSFTGHNIDPQYF. The CDR3 bases are TGCGCCAGCAGCTTTACGGGACACAATATAGATCCGCAGTATTTT. Complete variable domain (other parts from reference TRBV5-1 and TRBJ2-3): KAGVTQTPRYLIKTRGQQVTLSCSPISGHRSVSWYQQTPGQGLQFLFEYFSETQRNKGNFPGRFSGRQFSNSRSEMNVSTLELGDSALYLCASSFTGHNIDPQYFGPGTRLTVL.

The genes are TRBV7-2 and TRBJ2-5; 12 bases agree with TRBD2. V shed 4 bases, J shed 4 bases, and the junction held 4 bases outside the gene matches. CDR3 length: 15 amino acids. Germline V CDR1 and CDR2: SGHTA, FQGNSA. CDR3 in DNA: TGTGCCAGCAGCTCACTGGGACTAGCGGGAGAGACCCAGTACTTC. Its protein product is CASSSLGLAGETQYF.

The chain is built from TRBV3-1 and TRBJ2-5; D is ambiguous. Trimming took 1 base from V and 1 from J, leaving 7 bases between them. The V gene's germline CDR1 is LGHDT and CDR2 YNNKEL (reference sequence). There are 14 residues in the CDR3. CDR3 in DNA: TGTGCCAGCAGCCAAGGTAGTAGCCAAGAGACCCAGTACTTC. This codes for CASSQGSSQETQYF.

In its sample, this clonotype was seen a few times. V is TRBV11-2 and J is TRBJ1-2, with a possible D match to TRBD1 (5 bases). Germline CDR1 reads SGHAT; CDR2 reads FQNNGV. Trimming left V 1 base short and J 5 bases short, with 11 bases between. This CDR3 spans 14 amino acids. As DNA, the CDR3 is TGTGCCAGCAGCTTAGTCGGGGGGGAGTATGGCTACACCTTC. Amino acids: CASSLVGGEYGYTF.

This clonotype was recorded many times. The rearrangement joins TRBV25-1 to TRBJ2-3; 9 bases match TRBD2. V lost 2 bases, J lost 6 bases, and 9 bases stayed unmatched. This CDR3 has 16 residues. Germline V gene lookup returns CDR1 MGHDK and CDR2 SYGVNS. The CDR3, as DNA: TGTGCCAGCAGTGAAGCCCCCCTAGCGGGGTTGGATACGCAGTATTTT. Translating it yields CASSEAPLAGLDTQYF.

V is TRBV29-1 and J is TRBJ1-2; 7 bases match TRBD1. Germline V gives CDR1 SQVTM, CDR2 ANQGSEA. The CDR3 sequence is 14 residues long. J was trimmed by 5 bases and V by 1 base; bases with no gene match: 7. CDR3 coding DNA: TGCAGCGTTGAAGCAAACCCCAGGGGGTATGGCTACACCTTC. As protein: CSVEANPRGYGYTF.

This clonotype was seen many times. This chain connects TRBV9 to TRBJ1-2; D remains ambiguous. With 3 bases removed from V and 5 bases from J, the gap between germline ends came to 2 bases. This CDR3 is built from 10 residues. Per germline, CDR1 SGDLS and CDR2 YYNGEE. CDR3 coding DNA: TGTGCCAGCAGCGGTTATGGCTACACCTTC. Its protein is CASSGYGYTF.

In this sample, this clonotype turned up many times. This chain connects TRBV6-5 to TRBJ1-2; 7 nucleotides align to TRBD1. The germline CDR1 and CDR2 sequences are MNHEY and SVGAGI. The CDR3 is made up of 18 amino acids. After removal of 2 bases from V and 4 bases from J, the junction contained 16 bases not matched to a gene. The CDR3 nucleotides are TGTGCCAGCAGTTACAGGGGCACAGGGGTTTTTCTAAGCTATGGCTACACCTTC. This codes for CASSYRGTGVFLSYGYTF.

This clonotype has more than one count but fewer than ten. The rearrangement joins TRBV5-6 to TRBJ2-7, with D maybe TRBD1 (5 bases). V was shortened by 3 bases and J by 2 bases, with 9 bases between the two germline ends. This CDR3 has 13 amino acids. Looked up from germline, CDR1 is SGHDT and CDR2 is YYEEEE. In DNA form, the CDR3 reads TGTGCCAGCAGCTACGGACAAGCCTACGAGCAGTACTTC. Its translation: CASSYGQAYEQYF.

The chain uses TRBV7-9 and TRBJ2-2; maybe TRBD1 (7 bases). This CDR3 has 17 residues. Germline V CDR1 and CDR2: SEHNR, FQNEAQ (reference sequence). The V end lost 11 bases, the J end lost 0 bases, and 22 bases lay between the germline ends. Here the CDR3 reads CALRRGLANTNTGELFF. In DNA, the CDR3 is TGTGCCCTACGGAGGGGGCTAGCCAATACGAACACCGGGGAGCTGTTTTTT.

The chain combines TRBV28 with TRBJ1-5; a weak D match, TRBD1 (5 bases). The CDR3 spans 13 residues. V was cut by 10 bases and J by 3 bases, with 13 bases left in between. Looked up from germline, CDR1 is MDHEN and CDR2 is SYDVKM. CDR3 amino acids: CATTTVANQPQHF. The CDR3, as DNA: TGTGCCACCACGACAGTCGCCAATCAGCCCCAGCATTTT.

The table lists this clonotype with a few counts. This chain connects TRBV6-1 to TRBJ2-6, with a possible D match to TRBD2 (6 bases). In germline, CDR1 is MNHNS, CDR2 SASEGT. With 6 bases removed from V and 5 bases from J, the gap between germline ends came to 11 bases. This CDR3 is built from 14 residues. The CDR3 region is CASSLAGRANVLTF. Here the CDR3 DNA reads TGTGCCAGCAGCCTGGCGGGGAGGGCCAACGTCCTGACTTTC.